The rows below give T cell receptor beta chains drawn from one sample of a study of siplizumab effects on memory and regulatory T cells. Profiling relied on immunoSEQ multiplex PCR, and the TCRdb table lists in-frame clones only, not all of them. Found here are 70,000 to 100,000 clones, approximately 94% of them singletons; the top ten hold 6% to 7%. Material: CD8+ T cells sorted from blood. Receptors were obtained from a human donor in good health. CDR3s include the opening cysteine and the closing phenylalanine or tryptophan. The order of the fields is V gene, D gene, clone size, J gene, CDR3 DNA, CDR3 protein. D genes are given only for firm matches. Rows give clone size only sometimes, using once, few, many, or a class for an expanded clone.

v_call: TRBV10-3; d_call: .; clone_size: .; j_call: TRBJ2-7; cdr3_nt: TGTGCCATCGGTGACATTAGCTCCTACGAGCAGTACTTC; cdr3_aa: CAIGDISSYEQYF
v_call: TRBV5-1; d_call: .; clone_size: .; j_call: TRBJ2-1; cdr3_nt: TGCGCCAGCAGCTTGGCTACAGGCCCTAAGGAACAGTTCTTC; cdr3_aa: CASSLATGPKEQFF
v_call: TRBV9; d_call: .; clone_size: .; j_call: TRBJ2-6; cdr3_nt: TGTGCCAGCAGCACCTGGACAGCGGACTCTGGGGCCAACGTCCTGACTTTC; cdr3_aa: CASSTWTADSGANVLTF
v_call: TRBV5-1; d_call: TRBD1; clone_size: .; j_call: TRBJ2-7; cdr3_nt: TGCGCCAGCAGCTTGTTTCCAGGGGGTAAGGACGAGCAGTACTTC; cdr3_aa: CASSLFPGGKDEQYF
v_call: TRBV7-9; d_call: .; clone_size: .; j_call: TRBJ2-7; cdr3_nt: TGTGCCAGCGACCCAGGGGGGGGCCGCGAGCAGTACTTC; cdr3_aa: CASDPGGGREQYF
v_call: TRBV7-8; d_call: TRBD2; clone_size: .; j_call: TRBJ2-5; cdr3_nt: TGTGCCAGCAGCCCACCCTGGACTAGCGGGAACCAAGAGACCCAGTACTTC; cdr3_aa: CASSPPWTSGNQETQYF
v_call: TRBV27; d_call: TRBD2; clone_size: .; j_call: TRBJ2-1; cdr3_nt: TGTGCCAGCAGTTTTGTAGCGGGAAGAGGAGAGCAGTTCTTC; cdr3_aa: CASSFVAGRGEQFF
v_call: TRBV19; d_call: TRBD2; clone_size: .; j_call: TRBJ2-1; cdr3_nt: TGTGCCAGTAGTTCCCAGACTAGCGGGAGGGCCCTACGTGAGCAGTTCTTC; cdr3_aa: CASSSQTSGRALREQFF
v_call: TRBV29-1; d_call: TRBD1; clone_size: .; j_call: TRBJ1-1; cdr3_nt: TGCAGCGTCCAAGACAGGGGATTGTCGGCTGAAGCTTTCTTT; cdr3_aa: CSVQDRGLSAEAFF
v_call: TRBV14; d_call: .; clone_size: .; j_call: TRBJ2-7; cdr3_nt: TGTGCCAGCAGCCAAGAGGGGTTGAGGGGATGGTCCTACGAGCAGTACTTC; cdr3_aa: CASSQEGLRGWSYEQYF
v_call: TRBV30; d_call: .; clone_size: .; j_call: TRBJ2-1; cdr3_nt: TGTGCCTGGAGGGACCTCTACAATGAGCAGTTCTTC; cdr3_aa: CAWRDLYNEQFF
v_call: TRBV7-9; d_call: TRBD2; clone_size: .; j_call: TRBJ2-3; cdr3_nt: TGTGCCAGCAGCTACCCGACTAGCGGGAGCACAGATACGCAGTATTTT; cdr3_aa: CASSYPTSGSTDTQYF
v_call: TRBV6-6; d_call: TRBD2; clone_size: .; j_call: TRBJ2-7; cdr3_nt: TGTGCCAGCAGATGGACTAGCGGTTCCTACGAGCAGTACTTC; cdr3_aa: CASRWTSGSYEQYF
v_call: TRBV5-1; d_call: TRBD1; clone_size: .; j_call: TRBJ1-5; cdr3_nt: TGCGCCAGCAGCCCAACAGGGGCCTTCAATCAGCCCCAGCATTTT; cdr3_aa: CASSPTGAFNQPQHF
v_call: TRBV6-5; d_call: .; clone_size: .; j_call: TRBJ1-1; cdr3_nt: TGTGCCAGCAGTTACTCGGAGGACACTGAAGCTTTCTTT; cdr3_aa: CASSYSEDTEAFF
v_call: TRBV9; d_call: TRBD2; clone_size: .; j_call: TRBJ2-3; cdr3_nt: TGTGCCAGCAGCGAGGGACGGGGGGGCTGGTCAGATACGCAGTATTTT; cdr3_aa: CASSEGRGGWSDTQYF
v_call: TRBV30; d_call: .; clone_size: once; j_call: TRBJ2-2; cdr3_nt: TGTGCCTGGAGTGAGTACAGGGACCCGAACACCGGGGAGCTGTTTTTT; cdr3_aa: CAWSEYRDPNTGELFF
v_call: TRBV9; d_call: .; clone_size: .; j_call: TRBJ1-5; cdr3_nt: TGTGCCAGCAGCGCGGGGATTAATCAGCCCCAGCATTTT; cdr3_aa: CASSAGINQPQHF
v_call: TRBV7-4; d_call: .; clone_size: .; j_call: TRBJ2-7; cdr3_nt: TGTGCCAGCAGCTTAGCTCCCACGAGCTCCTACGAGCAGTACTTC; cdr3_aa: CASSLAPTSSYEQYF
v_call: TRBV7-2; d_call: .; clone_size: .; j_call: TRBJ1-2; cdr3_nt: TGTGCCAGCAGCTTAATTCTCTTTGGGGGTGGCTATGGCTACACCTTC; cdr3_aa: CASSLILFGGGYGYTF
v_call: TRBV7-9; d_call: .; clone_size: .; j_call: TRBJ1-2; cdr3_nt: TGTGCCAGCAGCTTAGCCGCCGGGCAGGGCTATGGCTACACCTTC; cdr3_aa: CASSLAAGQGYGYTF
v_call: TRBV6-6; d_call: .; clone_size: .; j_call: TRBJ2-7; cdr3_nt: TGTGCCAGCAGTTACGGGGGGAGTGGCGAGCAGTACTTC; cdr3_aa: CASSYGGSGEQYF
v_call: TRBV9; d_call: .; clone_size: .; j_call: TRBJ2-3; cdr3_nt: TGTGCCAGCAGCCCTTCGAGGGATACGCAGTATTTT; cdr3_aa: CASSPSRDTQYF
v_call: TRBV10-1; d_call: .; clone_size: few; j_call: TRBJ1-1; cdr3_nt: TGCGCCAGCAGTGACCAGAACACTGAAGCTTTCTTT; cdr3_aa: CASSDQNTEAFF
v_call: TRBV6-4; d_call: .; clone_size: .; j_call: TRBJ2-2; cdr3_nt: TGTGCCAGCAGTGACTCGACTAGGGGCATCGGGGAGCTGTTTTTT; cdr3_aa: CASSDSTRGIGELFF
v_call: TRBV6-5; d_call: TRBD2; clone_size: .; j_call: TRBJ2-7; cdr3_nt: TGTGCCAGCAGGATTCTAGCGGGGGGCACGTACGAGCAGTACTTC; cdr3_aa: CASRILAGGTYEQYF
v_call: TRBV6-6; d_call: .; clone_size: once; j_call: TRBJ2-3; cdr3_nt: TGTGCCAGCAGTTCAGGCCATTCTAGCACAGATACGCAGTATTTT; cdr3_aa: CASSSGHSSTDTQYF
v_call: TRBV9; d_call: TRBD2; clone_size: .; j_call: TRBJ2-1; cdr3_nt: TGTGCCAGCAGCGAAGGGGGGGCGAGCGGGAGGGCCCAGACCCATGAGCAGTTCTTC; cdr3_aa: CASSEGGASGRAQTHEQFF
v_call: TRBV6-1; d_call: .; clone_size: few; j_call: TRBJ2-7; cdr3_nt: TGTGCCAGCAGTGAGGGAGACAGTTGGGACGAGCAGTACTTC; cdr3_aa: CASSEGDSWDEQYF
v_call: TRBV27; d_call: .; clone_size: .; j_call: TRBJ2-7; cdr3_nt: TGTGCCAGCAGTTCCCTCAGTACCTACGAGCAGTACTTC; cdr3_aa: CASSSLSTYEQYF
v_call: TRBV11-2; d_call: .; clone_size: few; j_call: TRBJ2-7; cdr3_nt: TGTGCCAGCAGCCGACACCCAGAATACGAGCAGTACTTC; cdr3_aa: CASSRHPEYEQYF
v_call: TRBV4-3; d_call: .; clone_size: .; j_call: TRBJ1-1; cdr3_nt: TGCGCCAGCAGCCAAGATGCGGCGGTTCTGGCTGAAGCTTTCTTT; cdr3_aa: CASSQDAAVLAEAFF
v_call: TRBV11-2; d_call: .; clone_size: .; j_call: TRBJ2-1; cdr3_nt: TGTGCCAGCAGCCCGGACGGGAGCTCCTACAATGAGCAGTTCTTC; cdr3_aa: CASSPDGSSYNEQFF
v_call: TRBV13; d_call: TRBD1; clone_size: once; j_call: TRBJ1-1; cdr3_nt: TGTGCCAGCAGCAGAAACAGGGGGGGAGGCACTGAAGCTTTCTTT; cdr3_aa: CASSRNRGGGTEAFF
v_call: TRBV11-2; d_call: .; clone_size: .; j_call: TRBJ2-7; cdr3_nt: TGTGCCAGCAGCCCAATCGAGATAGGGGAGCCCTACGAGCAGTACTTC; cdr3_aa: CASSPIEIGEPYEQYF
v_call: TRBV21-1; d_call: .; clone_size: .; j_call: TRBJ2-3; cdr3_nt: TGTGCCAGCAGCAAAGAACCCCCGGGACCCCCGGTGCAAGCCACAGATACGCAGTATTTT; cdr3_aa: CASSKEPPGPPVQATDTQYF
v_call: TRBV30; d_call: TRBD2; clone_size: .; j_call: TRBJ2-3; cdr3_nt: TGTGCCTGGAGAGGAATTAGGTGGGGAGGGTTCACAGATACGCAGTATTTT; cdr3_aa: CAWRGIRWGGFTDTQYF
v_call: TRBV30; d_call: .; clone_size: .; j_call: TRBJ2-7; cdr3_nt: TGTGCCTGGAGTGTACGTCTAGCCGACGAGCAGTACTTC; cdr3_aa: CAWSVRLADEQYF
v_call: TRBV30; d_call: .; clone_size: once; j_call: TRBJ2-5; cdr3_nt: TGTGCCTGGAGTATCCAGTCAGAGACCCAGTACTTC; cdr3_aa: CAWSIQSETQYF